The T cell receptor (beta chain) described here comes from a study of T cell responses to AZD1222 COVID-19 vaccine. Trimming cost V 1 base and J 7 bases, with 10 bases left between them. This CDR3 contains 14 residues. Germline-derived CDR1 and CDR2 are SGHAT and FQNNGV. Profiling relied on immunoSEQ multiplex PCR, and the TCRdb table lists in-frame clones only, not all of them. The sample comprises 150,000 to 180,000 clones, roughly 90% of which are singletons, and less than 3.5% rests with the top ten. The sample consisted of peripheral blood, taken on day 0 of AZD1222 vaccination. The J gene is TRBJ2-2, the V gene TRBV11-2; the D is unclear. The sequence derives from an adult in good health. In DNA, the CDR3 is TGTGCCAGCAGCTTAGTGGGGTTCGTCGGGGAGCTGTTTTTT. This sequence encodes CASSLVGFVGELFF.